A selection of T cell receptor beta chains follows, all from one sample in a study of blood T cell repertoires in COVID-19. Clones were read by immunoSEQ multiplex PCR, and TCRdb kept only the in-frame ones, dropping some. The sample comprises about 440,000 clones, around 88% of which are singletons, and 10% to 15% rests with the top ten. The sequencing sample was made of peripheral blood. All receptors derive from a woman between 50 and 59 years old with COVID-19, enrolled during active disease. Each CDR3 is given with its conserved first and last residue. A D gene is named only where the DNA matches it firmly. Clone size, where shown, is once, few, many, or a class for clones that have expanded.

clone size	V gene	J gene	D gene	CDR3 protein	CDR3 DNA
.	TRBV3-1/TRBV3-2	TRBJ1-5	TRBD1	CASSQLGTGEDQPQHF	TGTGCCAGCAGCCAACTGGGGACAGGGGAGGACCAGCCCCAGCATTTT
.	TRBV6-5	TRBJ1-1	TRBD1	CASGWDSDMNTEAFF	TGTGCCAGCGGCTGGGACAGCGATATGAACACTGAAGCTTTCTTT
.	TRBV24-1	TRBJ1-4	TRBD1	CATSDFTPGSTGANEKLFF	TGTGCCACCAGTGATTTTACGCCTGGGTCGACAGGGGCTAATGAAAAACTGTTTTTT
.	TRBV7-9	TRBJ1-1	TRBD1	CASSADRGTEAFF	TGTGCCAGCAGCGCAGACAGGGGGACTGAAGCTTTCTTT
.	TRBV5-5	TRBJ1-1	.	CASIQGNTEAFF	TGTGCCAGCATCCAGGGGAACACTGAAGCTTTCTTT
once	TRBV5-8	TRBJ1-5	.	CASRDGLYSNQPQHF	TGTGCCAGCCGTGACGGACTCTATAGCAATCAGCCCCAGCATTTT
.	TRBV6-5	TRBJ2-7	.	CATHGEMDEQYF	TGTGCCACCCACGGGGAAATGGACGAGCAGTACTTC
.	TRBV5-1	TRBJ2-7	.	CASSFVESSYEQYF	TGCGCCAGCAGCTTCGTGGAGAGCTCCTACGAGCAGTACTTC
.	TRBV6-5	TRBJ1-2	TRBD1	CASSKTGTYGYTF	TGTGCCAGCAGCAAGACAGGGACCTATGGCTACACCTTC
.	TRBV5-1	TRBJ2-7	TRBD2	CASSLEAGGPSSYEQYF	TGCGCCAGCAGCTTGGAAGCGGGGGGGCCCAGCTCCTACGAGCAGTACTTC
.	TRBV4-1	TRBJ1-4	.	CASSESATNEKLFF	TGCGCCAGCAGCGAGTCCGCAACTAATGAAAAACTGTTTTTT
.	TRBV5-4	TRBJ2-5	.	CASSLEGGAWETQYF	TGTGCCAGCAGCTTGGAAGGGGGGGCCTGGGAGACCCAGTACTTC
.	TRBV7-9	TRBJ1-4	.	CASSLGRGRNNEKLFF	TGTGCCAGCAGCTTAGGAAGGGGCCGCAATAATGAAAAACTGTTTTTT
.	TRBV29-1	TRBJ1-2	.	CSTTPGGHGYTF	TGCAGCACTACTCCGGGGGGTCATGGCTACACCTTC
.	TRBV19	TRBJ1-1	TRBD1	CASSPGTGWRGTEAFF	TGTGCCAGTAGTCCCGGGACAGGGTGGAGGGGCACTGAAGCTTTCTTT
.	TRBV6-5	TRBJ2-7	.	CASSQNHEQYF	TGTGCCAGCAGCCAGAACCACGAGCAGTACTTC
.	TRBV2	TRBJ2-7	.	CASRRGFYEQYF	TGTGCCAGCAGAAGGGGATTCTACGAGCAGTACTTC
.	TRBV12-3/TRBV12-4	TRBJ1-2	.	CASSPTGLGGYTF	TGTGCCAGCAGCCCCACGGGTTTGGGTGGCTACACCTTC
.	TRBV14	TRBJ1-4	TRBD1	CASSQDGQGGEKLFF	TGTGCCAGCAGCCAAGATGGACAGGGTGGTGAAAAACTGTTTTTT
once	TRBV19	TRBJ2-5	TRBD2	CATSGRGRLAGRQETQYF	TGTGCCACCTCAGGGAGGGGCCGACTAGCAGGGAGACAAGAGACCCAGTACTTC
.	TRBV10-3	TRBJ2-5	TRBD2	CAISALLAGGTETQYF	TGTGCCATCAGCGCTCTACTAGCGGGGGGAACAGAGACCCAGTACTTC
.	TRBV30	TRBJ2-3	.	CAWSVLDYLTDTQYF	TGTGCCTGGAGTGTACTGGACTACCTCACAGATACGCAGTATTTT
.	TRBV7-9	TRBJ2-5	TRBD1	CASSAGTVGLETQYF	TGTGCCAGCAGCGCAGGGACAGTCGGACTAGAGACCCAGTACTTC
.	TRBV30	TRBJ1-5	TRBD1	CAWGQGARQPQHF	TGTGCCTGGGGTCAGGGGGCGCGTCAGCCCCAGCATTTT
.	TRBV27	TRBJ1-2	.	CASSDHGTGPYGYTF	TGTGCCAGCAGCGACCACGGGACTGGTCCTTATGGCTACACCTTC
.	TRBV5-1	TRBJ2-7	TRBD2	CASSLSSGVAYEQYF	TGCGCCAGCAGCTTGTCTAGCGGAGTAGCCTACGAGCAGTACTTC
.	TRBV29-1	TRBJ1-1	.	CSGRASWGAEAFF	TGCAGCGGGAGGGCCTCCTGGGGCGCTGAAGCTTTCTTT
.	TRBV3-1/TRBV3-2	TRBJ1-2	TRBD1	CASSQDWDRGYGYTF	TGTGCCAGCAGCCAAGATTGGGACAGAGGCTATGGCTACACCTTC
.	TRBV28	TRBJ1-5	TRBD1	CASRRDRGRNQPQHF	TGTGCCAGCAGGCGGGACAGGGGACGCAATCAGCCCCAGCATTTT
.	TRBV3-1/TRBV3-2	TRBJ1-5	.	CASSPLRGNQPQHF	TGTGCCAGCAGCCCCCTGAGGGGCAATCAGCCCCAGCATTTT
.	TRBV3-1/TRBV3-2	TRBJ2-1	.	CASSQTTSEQFF	TGTGCCAGCAGCCAAACGACTTCCGAGCAGTTCTTC
.	TRBV5-1	TRBJ2-1	TRBD1	CASSYHRDRGGNEQFF	TGCGCCAGCAGCTACCACCGGGACAGGGGAGGGAATGAGCAGTTCTTC
.	TRBV19	TRBJ1-5	.	CASITSYSPSNQPQHF	TGTGCCAGTATTACCTCCTATTCACCCAGCAATCAGCCCCAGCATTTT
.	TRBV6-5	TRBJ2-3	.	CASSSAGPGGTQYF	TGTGCCAGCAGTTCCGCGGGCCCGGGTGGGACGCAGTATTTT
few	TRBV5-6	TRBJ1-2	.	CASSPPIAGMYGYTF	TGTGCCAGCAGCCCCCCCATCGCGGGGATGTATGGCTACACCTTC
.	TRBV11-2	TRBJ2-3	TRBD2	CASSTPRLAGGLRDTQYF	TGTGCCAGCAGCACCCCACGACTAGCGGGGGGGCTCAGGGATACGCAGTATTTT
.	TRBV5-1	TRBJ2-3	TRBD2	CASSRDIGRDDTQYF	TGCGCCAGCAGCCGTGATATAGGGAGGGACGATACGCAGTATTTT
once	TRBV5-5	TRBJ1-4	.	CASSLGSENEKLFF	TGTGCCAGCAGCTTAGGTTCGGAGAATGAAAAACTGTTTTTT
.	TRBV7-9	TRBJ1-5	TRBD1	CASSLMVRGGGQPQHF	TGTGCCAGCAGCTTAATGGTTAGAGGGGGCGGACAGCCCCAGCATTTT
once	TRBV10-3	TRBJ2-7	.	CAIRETGGYEQYF	TGTGCCATCAGGGAGACGGGTGGCTACGAGCAGTACTTC
.	TRBV6-5	TRBJ1-1	.	CASRVSGFTEAFF	TGTGCCAGCAGAGTCTCAGGGTTCACTGAAGCTTTCTTT
.	TRBV28	TRBJ2-1	TRBD2	CASSWYGGGGIHEQFF	TGTGCCAGCAGTTGGTACGGAGGCGGGGGTATCCATGAGCAGTTCTTC
.	TRBV10-3	TRBJ2-7	.	CAISALRGSYEQYF	TGTGCCATCAGTGCCCTTCGGGGGTCCTACGAGCAGTACTTC
once	TRBV6-5	TRBJ2-5	TRBD1	CASTLRDSWQETQYF	TGTGCCAGCACCCTCCGGGACAGCTGGCAAGAGACCCAGTACTTC
.	TRBV27	TRBJ2-7	.	CASSFRGPGDEQYF	TGTGCCAGCAGTTTCAGGGGACCTGGAGACGAGCAGTACTTC
.	TRBV6-5	TRBJ2-7	TRBD2	CASSYGGGSYEQYF	TGTGCCAGCAGTTACGGCGGGGGCTCCTACGAGCAGTACTTC
.	TRBV15	TRBJ1-1	TRBD1	CATSRGTGGNTEAFF	TGTGCCACCAGCAGAGGGACAGGGGGAAACACTGAAGCTTTCTTT
.	TRBV19	TRBJ1-1	.	CASTKRETSEAFF	TGTGCCAGTACCAAGCGGGAGACGAGTGAAGCTTTCTTT
few	TRBV18	TRBJ2-5	.	CASSPPQRGGQETQYF	TGTGCCAGCTCACCTCCCCAAAGGGGGGGTCAAGAGACCCAGTACTTC
once	TRBV24-1	TRBJ2-1	.	CATSLGDIEQFF	TGTGCCACCTCCCTAGGGGATATTGAGCAGTTCTTC
.	TRBV18	TRBJ2-7	.	CASSLRDFPYEQYF	TGTGCCAGCTCACTACGGGACTTCCCCTACGAGCAGTACTTC
.	TRBV5-1	TRBJ1-1	TRBD1	CASSFLSLGDRARNTEAFF	TGCGCCAGCAGCTTCCTGTCATTGGGCGACAGGGCACGGAACACTGAAGCTTTCTTT
.	TRBV29-1	TRBJ1-4	.	CSPGWGATNEKLFF	TGCAGCCCCGGCTGGGGGGCAACTAATGAAAAACTGTTTTTT
.	TRBV5-6	TRBJ1-2	.	CASTLRGVVGGYTF	TGTGCCAGCACCCTAAGAGGCGTGGTGGGTGGCTACACCTTC
few	TRBV4-1	TRBJ2-7	.	CASSKSYSYEQYF	TGCGCCAGCAGTAAATCCTACTCCTACGAGCAGTACTTC
.	TRBV12-3/TRBV12-4	TRBJ1-1	.	CASDHRLGTEAFF	TGTGCCAGCGATCACAGGTTAGGGACTGAAGCTTTCTTT
.	TRBV13	TRBJ1-2	TRBD1	CASRFRRAGGYGYTF	TGTGCCAGCAGATTTAGGAGGGCAGGGGGCTATGGCTACACCTTC
.	TRBV3-1/TRBV3-2	TRBJ1-1	TRBD1	CASSHGRGRTEAFF	TGTGCCAGCAGCCACGGCAGGGGGAGGACTGAAGCTTTCTTT
.	TRBV11-2	TRBJ2-7	TRBD2	CASSPAGGVHEQYF	TGTGCCAGCAGCCCAGCGGGGGGGGTCCACGAGCAGTACTTC